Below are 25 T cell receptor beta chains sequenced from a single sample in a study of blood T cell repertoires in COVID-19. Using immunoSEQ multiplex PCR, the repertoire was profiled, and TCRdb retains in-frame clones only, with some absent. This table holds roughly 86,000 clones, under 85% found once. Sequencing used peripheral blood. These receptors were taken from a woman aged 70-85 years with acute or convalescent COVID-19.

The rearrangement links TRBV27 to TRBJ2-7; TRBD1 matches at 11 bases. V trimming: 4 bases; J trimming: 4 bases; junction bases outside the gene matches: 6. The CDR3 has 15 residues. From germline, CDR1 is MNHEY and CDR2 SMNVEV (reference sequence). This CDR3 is CASSSRTGGLYEQYF. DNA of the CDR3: TGTGCCAGCAGTTCCAGGACAGGGGGCTTGTACGAGCAGTACTTC.

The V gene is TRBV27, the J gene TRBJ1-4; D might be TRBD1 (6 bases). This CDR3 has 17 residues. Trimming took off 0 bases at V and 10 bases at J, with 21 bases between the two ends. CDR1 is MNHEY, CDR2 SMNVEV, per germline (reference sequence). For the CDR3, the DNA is TGTGCCAGCAGTTTATCCCGGACAGCCTATAACTTGGCAAAACTGTTTTTT. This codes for CASSLSRTAYNLAKLFF.

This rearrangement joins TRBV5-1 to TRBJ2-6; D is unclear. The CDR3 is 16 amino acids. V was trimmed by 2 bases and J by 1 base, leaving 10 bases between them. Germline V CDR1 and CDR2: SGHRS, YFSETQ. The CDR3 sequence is CASSFPRKSGANVLTF. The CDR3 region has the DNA TGCGCCAGCAGCTTCCCGCGAAAGTCTGGGGCCAACGTCCTGACTTTC.

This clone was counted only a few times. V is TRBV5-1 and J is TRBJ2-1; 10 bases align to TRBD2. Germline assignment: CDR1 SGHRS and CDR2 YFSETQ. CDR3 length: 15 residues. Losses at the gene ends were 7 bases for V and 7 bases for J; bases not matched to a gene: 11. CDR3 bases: TGCGCCAGCGGAATGCCGGGACTAGCGAATAATGAGCAGTTCTTC. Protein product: CASGMPGLANNEQFF.

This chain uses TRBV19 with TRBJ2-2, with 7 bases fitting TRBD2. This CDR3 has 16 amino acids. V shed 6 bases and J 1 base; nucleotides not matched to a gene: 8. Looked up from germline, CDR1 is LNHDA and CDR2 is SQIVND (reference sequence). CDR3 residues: CASSPGRSLNTGELFF. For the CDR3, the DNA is TGTGCCAGTAGCCCCGGGAGGTCTTTGAACACCGGGGAGCTGTTTTTT.

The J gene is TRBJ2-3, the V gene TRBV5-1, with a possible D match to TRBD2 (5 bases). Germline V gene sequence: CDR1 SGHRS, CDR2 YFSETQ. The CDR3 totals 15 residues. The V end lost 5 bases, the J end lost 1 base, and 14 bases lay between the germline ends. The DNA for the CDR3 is TGCGCCAGCAGTACGAGGGCCCTAGGCACAGATACGCAGTATTTT. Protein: CASSTRALGTDTQYF.

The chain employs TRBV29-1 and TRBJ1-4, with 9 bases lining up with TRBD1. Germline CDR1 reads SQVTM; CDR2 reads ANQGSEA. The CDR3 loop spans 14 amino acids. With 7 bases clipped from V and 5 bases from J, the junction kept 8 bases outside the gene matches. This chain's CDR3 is CSASTGTGNEKLFF. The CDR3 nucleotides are TGCAGCGCTTCCACCGGGACAGGGAATGAAAAACTGTTTTTT.

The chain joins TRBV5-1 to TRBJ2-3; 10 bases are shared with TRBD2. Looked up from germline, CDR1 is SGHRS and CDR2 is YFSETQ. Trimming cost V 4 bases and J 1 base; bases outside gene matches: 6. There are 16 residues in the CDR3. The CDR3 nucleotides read TGCGCCAGCAGCCCGGTCCTAGCGGGAGGCACAGATACGCAGTATTTT. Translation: CASSPVLAGGTDTQYF.

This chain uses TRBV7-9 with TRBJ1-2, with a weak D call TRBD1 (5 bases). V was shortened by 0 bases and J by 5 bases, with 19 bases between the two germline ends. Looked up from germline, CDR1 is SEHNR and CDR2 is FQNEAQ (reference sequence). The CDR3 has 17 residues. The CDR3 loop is CASSLALGTRNWYGYTF. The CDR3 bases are TGTGCCAGCAGCTTAGCGCTTGGGACTCGGAATTGGTATGGCTACACCTTC.

Written as DNA, the CDR3 is TGTGCCAGCAGGGGGGGACAGGCCCAAAACATTCAGTACTTC. Its translation is CASRGGQAQNIQYF. This chain links TRBV2 with TRBJ2-4; TRBD1 aligns across 8 bases. The ends lost 6 bases at V and 5 bases at J; junction bases unmatched: 6. CDR3 length: 14 amino acids. Germline CDR1 and CDR2: SNHLY and FYNNEI.

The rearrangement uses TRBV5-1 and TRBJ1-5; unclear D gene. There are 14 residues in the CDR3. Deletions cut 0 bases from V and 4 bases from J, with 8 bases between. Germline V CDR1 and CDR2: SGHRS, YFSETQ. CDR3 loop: CASSLEPGNQPQHF. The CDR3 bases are TGCGCCAGCAGCTTGGAACCCGGGAATCAGCCCCAGCATTTT.

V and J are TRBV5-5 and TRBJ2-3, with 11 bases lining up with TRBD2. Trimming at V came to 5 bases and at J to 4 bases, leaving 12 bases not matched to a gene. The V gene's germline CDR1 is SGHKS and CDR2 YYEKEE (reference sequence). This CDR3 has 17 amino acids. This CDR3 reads CASSYGSGGASADTQYF. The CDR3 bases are TGTGCCAGCAGTTACGGTAGCGGGGGGGCCTCCGCAGATACGCAGTATTTT. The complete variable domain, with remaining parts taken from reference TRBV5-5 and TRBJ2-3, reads DAGVTQSPTHLIKTRGQQVTLRCSPISGHKSVSWYQQVLGQGPQFIFQYYEKEERGRGNFPDRFSARQFPNYSSELNVNALLLGDSALYLCASSYGSGGASADTQYFGPGTRLTVL.

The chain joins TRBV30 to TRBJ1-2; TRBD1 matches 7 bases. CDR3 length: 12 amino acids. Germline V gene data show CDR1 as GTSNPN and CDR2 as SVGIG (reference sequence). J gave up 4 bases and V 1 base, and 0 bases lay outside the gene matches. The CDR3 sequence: CAWSEGAYGYTF. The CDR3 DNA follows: TGTGCCTGGAGTGAGGGGGCCTATGGCTACACCTTC.

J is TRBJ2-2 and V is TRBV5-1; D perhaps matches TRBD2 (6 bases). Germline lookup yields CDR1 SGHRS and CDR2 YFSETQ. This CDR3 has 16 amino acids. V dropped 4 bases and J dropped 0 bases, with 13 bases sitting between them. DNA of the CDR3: TGCGCCAGCAGCCCCATCCCGGGAGCGAACACCGGGGAGCTGTTTTTT. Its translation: CASSPIPGANTGELFF.

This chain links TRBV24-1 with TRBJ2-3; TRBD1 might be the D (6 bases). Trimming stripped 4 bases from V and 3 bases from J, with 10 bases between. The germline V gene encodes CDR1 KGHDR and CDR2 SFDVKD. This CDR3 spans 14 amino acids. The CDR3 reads CATSETGLTDTQYF. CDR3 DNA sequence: TGTGCCACCAGTGAAACAGGGTTAACAGATACGCAGTATTTT.

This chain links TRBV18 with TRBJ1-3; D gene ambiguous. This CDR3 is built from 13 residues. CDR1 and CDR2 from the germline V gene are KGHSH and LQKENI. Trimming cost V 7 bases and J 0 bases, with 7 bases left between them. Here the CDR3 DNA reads TGTGCCAGCTTGCCTAACTCTGGAAACACCATATATTTT. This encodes CASLPNSGNTIYF.

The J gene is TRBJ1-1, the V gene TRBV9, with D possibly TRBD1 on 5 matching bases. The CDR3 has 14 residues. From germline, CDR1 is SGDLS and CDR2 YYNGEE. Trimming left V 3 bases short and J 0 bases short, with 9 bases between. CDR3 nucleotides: TGTGCCAGCAGCGCTCAGGGCTTGAACACTGAAGCTTTCTTT. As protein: CASSAQGLNTEAFF.

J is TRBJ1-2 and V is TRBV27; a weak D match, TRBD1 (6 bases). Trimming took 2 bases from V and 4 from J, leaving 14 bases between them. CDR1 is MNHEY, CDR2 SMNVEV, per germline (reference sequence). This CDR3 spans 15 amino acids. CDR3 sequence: CASSLTGLGGYGYTF. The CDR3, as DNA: TGTGCCAGCAGTTTAACAGGGTTGGGTGGCTATGGCTACACCTTC.

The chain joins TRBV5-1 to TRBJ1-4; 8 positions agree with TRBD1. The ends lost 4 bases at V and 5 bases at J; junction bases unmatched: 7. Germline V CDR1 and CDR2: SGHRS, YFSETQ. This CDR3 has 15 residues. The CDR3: CASSRDRSANEKLFF. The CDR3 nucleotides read TGCGCCAGCAGCCGGGACAGGTCGGCGAATGAAAAACTGTTTTTT.

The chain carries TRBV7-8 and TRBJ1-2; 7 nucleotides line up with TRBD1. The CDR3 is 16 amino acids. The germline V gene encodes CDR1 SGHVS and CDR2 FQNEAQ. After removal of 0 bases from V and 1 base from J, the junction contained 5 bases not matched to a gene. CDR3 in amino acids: CASSLAIGTDNYGYTF. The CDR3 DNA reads TGTGCCAGCAGCTTAGCTATAGGGACAGATAACTATGGCTACACCTTC.

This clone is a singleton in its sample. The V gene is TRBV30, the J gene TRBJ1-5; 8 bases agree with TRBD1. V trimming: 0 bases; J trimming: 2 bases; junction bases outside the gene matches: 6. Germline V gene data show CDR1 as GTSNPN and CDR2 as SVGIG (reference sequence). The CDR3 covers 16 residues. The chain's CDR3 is CAWSVPGGAGNQPQHF. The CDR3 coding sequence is TGTGCCTGGAGTGTCCCAGGGGGCGCGGGCAATCAGCCCCAGCATTTT.

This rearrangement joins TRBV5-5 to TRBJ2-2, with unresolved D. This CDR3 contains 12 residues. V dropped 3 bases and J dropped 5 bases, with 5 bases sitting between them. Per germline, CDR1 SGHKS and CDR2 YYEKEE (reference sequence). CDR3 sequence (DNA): TGTGCCAGCAGCTCCACAACCGGGGAGCTGTTTTTT. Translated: CASSSTTGELFF.

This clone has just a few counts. CDR3 sequence: CASSLSGQGYEQYF. The CDR3 DNA reads TGTGCCAGCAGCTTATCGGGACAGGGCTACGAGCAGTACTTC. The V and J genes are TRBV7-3 and TRBJ2-7; 9 nucleotides match TRBD1. V shed 2 bases, J shed 3 bases, and the junction held 2 bases outside the gene matches. The CDR3 contains 14 residues. Germline V gene sequence: CDR1 SGHTA, CDR2 FQGTGA.

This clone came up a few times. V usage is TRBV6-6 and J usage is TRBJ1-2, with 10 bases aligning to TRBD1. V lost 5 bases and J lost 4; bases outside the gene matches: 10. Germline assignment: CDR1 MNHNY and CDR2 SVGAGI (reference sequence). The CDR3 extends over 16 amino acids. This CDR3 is CASSKSRDRGVYGYTF. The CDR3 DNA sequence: TGTGCCAGCAGTAAATCCCGGGACAGGGGAGTCTATGGCTACACCTTC.

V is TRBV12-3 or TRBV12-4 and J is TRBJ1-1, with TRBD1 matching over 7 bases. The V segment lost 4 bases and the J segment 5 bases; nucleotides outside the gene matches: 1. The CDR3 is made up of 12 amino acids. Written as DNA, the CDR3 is TGTGCCAGCAGTTCCAGGGGGACTGAAGCTTTCTTT. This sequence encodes CASSSRGTEAFF.